This T cell receptor beta chain is drawn from a study of cytomegalovirus exposure and HLA in healthy donors (dated by TCRdb to 2016 to 2017). Regarding the complete study: An earlier analysis of roughly 630 of the donors reported 250 to 300 Gb of sequence data and 100 million to 130 million unique TCR beta sequences from approximately 180 million T cells. A separate validation cohort of about 110 different subjects was used in addition to the 666-subject first cohort. The number of donors typed differed by locus, with roughly 620-630 for A, B, C, DRB1 and DQB1, around 500 for DQA1, 600 to 610 for DPA1, and some 440 for DPB1. On average, around 200,000 unique TCR beta nucleotide sequences were sequenced per donor among about 400 genotyped donors of the cohort, with about 19% of those sequences being non-productive. An early release covering just under 650 HLA-typed donors comprised 300 to 350 gigabases of sequencing data and around 80 million unique TCR sequences. In the later analysis, no new phenotypic data were used to find candidate immune exposures; instead, reliance was placed on TCR beta sequences and their occurrence across donors. The T cell repertoires of 666 subjects were profiled by immunosequencing and related to cytomegalovirus serostatus. The study aimed to test whether cataloging public T cell receptors could reveal signatures of past pathogen exposure. To predict cytomegalovirus infection status, the study combined high-throughput TCR immunosequencing, statistical association of individual TCRs with disease status, and machine learning. Donor age, sex, ethnicity and CMV serostatus were compiled alongside the repertoire data. To study patterns of TCR occurrence, a later analysis re-analyzed previously published TCR beta repertoires from under 750 donors and added high-resolution HLA genotyping. HLA typing included class I and class II loci at four-digit resolution. Roughly 5 DR-DQ haplotypes were handled as single units for association and clustering, since linkage in the cohort was strong. Genome-wide SNP genotypes for about three fifths of the roughly 670 donors were used in a later genetic analysis, which treated that subset as a discovery cohort. All discovery cohort repertoires had been generated on a single sequencing platform. Among the roughly 430 genotyped donors, roughly 80% belonged to the genetic ancestry cluster associated with self-reported Caucasian donors. An earlier analysis of nearly 600 of the donors applied high-throughput TCR beta sequencing to assess whether each TCR beta V gene segment acted as functional or pseudogenic.

As encoded in the germline V gene, CDR1 is MDHEN while CDR2 is SYDVKM. The CDR3 contains 16 residues, cysteine and phenylalanine counted. This entry keeps only the CDR3 DNA: 48 bases, framed from base 1. The junction shows trimming of 2 bases on V and 4 bases on J, and the gene matches do not reach 8 bases of it. The library was generated by the immunoSEQ multiplex PCR assay. For the multiplex PCR, a mixture combining 60 forward primers for TCR Vbeta segments and 13 reverse primers for TCR Jbeta segments was used. The CDR3 region of rearranged TCR beta genes was amplified from genomic DNA by a multiplex PCR assay. The amplified TCR beta libraries were sequenced on the Illumina HiSeq System as 87-base-pair reads. Under the source paper's analysis protocol: A later analysis tallied 75 million to 85 million unique TCR beta chains across the roughly 610 repertoires, and about 10 million of those chains were shared by two or more donors. A nearest-neighbor algorithm error-corrected the raw reads and collapsed the reads into unique sequences, merging closely related sequences to remove PCR and sequencing errors. To assign V, D and J gene segments, CDR3 sequences were aligned to IMGT reference sequences. For a sequence to be retained, at least a six-nucleotide match to both a V gene segment and a J gene segment was required. A rearrangement counted as productive if the CDR3 had no stop codons and remained in frame with V and J, and every other rearrangement counted as non-productive. CDR3 was defined according to IMGT convention as the region running from the second conserved V-encoded cysteine to the conserved J-encoded phenylalanine. In an earlier analysis of approximately 590 of the donors, sequences lacking an unambiguous match to a single V gene segment were excluded. In an earlier analysis of 587 of the donors, V segments were called functional above 56.7% productive rearrangements and were called segregating when the between-donor standard deviation exceeded 5%. To diagnose cytomegalovirus status from the catalog of TCR beta chain sequences, a statistical classification framework was built. In a later analysis, V and J genes were assigned by comparing TCR nucleotide sequences against IMGT/GENE-DB human TR gene sequences. A later analysis assigned CDR3 sequences and most-parsimonious VDJ recombination scenarios with the TCRdist pipeline. In a later analysis, each TCR beta chain was defined by its CDR3 amino acid sequence together with its V-gene family, and reads lacking a unique V-gene family were excluded. To address suspected cross-contamination and a sequencing artifact, a later analysis removed around 600 highly shared, low-generation-probability nucleotide sequences. In a later analysis, a clonal expansion index was calculated for each public chain from normalized within-repertoire ranks of inferred template counts. A later analysis computed generation probabilities with a VDJ recombination model fitted to out-of-frame rearrangements, and checked the results against IGoR. In a later analysis, TCR-TCR, TCR-HLA and TCR-CMV co-occurrence was scored with hypergeometric tests, and a repertoire-size bias correction was applied to TCR pairs. A later analysis estimated false discovery rates by permuting HLA or CMV assignments 20 times. In a later analysis, co-occurring TCRs were grouped with DBSCAN, and TCRdist sequence similarity was added when clustering was performed within HLA-allele-positive subsets. Repertoires with fewer than 30,000 or more than 120,000 public chains were left out of co-occurrence clustering, as were five repertoires with anomalous nucleotide sharing. This is the immuneACCESS table as TCRdb keeps it, with only in-frame sequences that have V and J called. A part of the clones is gone; compared with another copy, unresolved V genes explain less than half, and the rest is unexplained. For V, J and clone size, that table is used; D and trimming come from the DNA. Here the sample has 100,000 to 150,000 clones; 10% occur a single time. The top ten clonotypes cover around 4.6% of the sample.

The cohort consisted of hundreds of healthy bone marrow donors. Cohort members were all nominally healthy when sampled, although unrecorded immune exposures were likely present. The donor was CMV seropositive and was included in the group of 300 or so seropositive cohort members. A peripheral blood sample was collected from each donor, and TCR beta sequencing was performed on peripheral blood mononuclear cells. The Qiagen DNeasy Blood Extraction Kit was used to extract genomic DNA from the blood cell samples. As concerns this clone: The antigen it recognizes is unknown. No base quality information exists; no much larger clone differs at one position.

The study at large found these results: In a later analysis, the rate of TCR association differed among HLA loci, with DRB1 alleles having the most associated TCRs and HLA-C alleles having the fewest. Three of the identified cytomegalovirus-associated TCR beta chains were confirmed in vitro to be specific for cytomegalovirus antigens. The classifier was reported to diagnose cytomegalovirus status with high specificity and sensitivity in both the original cohort and the validation cohort. Compared with the approximately 600-donor mean, donors in an Asian-associated ancestry cluster had fewer N-insertions in productive TCRs, according to a later genetic analysis. Linkage disequilibrium might explain the correlated functional status among segregating V segments, but an unknown experimental factor could not be excluded. A total of about 150 TCR beta chains were listed by the study as associated with cytomegalovirus. Roughly uniform sequencing depth across donors was assumed in presence/absence analyses, although this assumption may not hold. Some IMGT-functional V segments, including TRBV6-2 and TRBV6-3, could not be told apart with the 87-base-pair reads, so those segments were excluded. Assigning TCR associations to individual alleles was difficult when HLA alleles, especially DR and DQ, strongly co-occurred. Most TCR sequences were seen in very few donors, while some public TCRs were found in many individuals. Only TCR beta chains were sequenced in this cohort, and the absence of alpha or paired-chain data limited detectable features. A cluster of highly shared sequence variants was judged likely to be a technical artifact of the sequencing pipeline. HLA typing was unavailable for some donors at each locus, so association tests used only the typed subset. Specific HLA alleles were associated with roughly 17,000 TCR beta sequences at a false discovery rate of 0.05 in a later analysis. A further reported finding was that TCR beta sequences accurately predicted the HLA-A and HLA-B alleles for most subjects in the first cohort. According to a later analysis, parvovirus B19, influenza, CMV and Epstein-Barr virus appeared linked to several top co-occurrence clusters. According to a later analysis, most CMV-associated TCR beta chains appeared to be HLA-restricted, and the HLA associations seemed to be driven largely by CMV exposure. For the cohort, immune exposure information was limited to CMV serostatus. In an earlier analysis of 450 to 750 of the donors, most TCR beta V segments appeared in productive rearrangements about 87% or about 30% of the time, broadly matching IMGT annotations. V-gene and J-gene trimming of TCR beta chains was associated with a missense DCLRE1C variant in a later genetic analysis, and the association was replicated in an independent cohort. The authors suggested that the approach could potentially be extended to other disease states and immunological phenotypes. A later analysis found that HLA-associated TCR beta chains were more clonally expanded and had lower generation probabilities than equally common non-associated chains. Because counts were too low, roughly 17 rarely observed V segments, including chromosome 9 orphons, were left out of the earlier analysis of 587 of the donors.

Material: PBMCs. The sequence came from a woman between 18 and 30 years old in good health and CMV-seropositive. Recombination connected TRBV28 to TRBJ2-3, with 8 central nucleotides matching TRBD1. Read as DNA, the sequence is TGTGCCAGCAGTTTACTACCGGGACAGGTCGCAGATACGCAGTATTTT. It translates to CASSLLPGQVADTQYF.